Listed below are T cell receptor beta chains from one sample, sequenced in a study of blood T cells in healthy people across ages. TCRdb analysed the 5' RACE reads with MiXCR anew, one entry per CDR3 protein. The table includes 780,000 or so distinct CDR3 sequences, about 25% detected once. Separately, the same data were catalogued under a study of T cells of mothers and their children.

Sequenced material: blood. These receptors were taken from a boy aged 5 to 17 in good health. Both conserved end residues are part of each CDR3. The D gene is left open where the match is weak. For some rows the clone size is stated as once, few or many, or as a class when expanded; others skip it.

cdr3_aa cdr3_nt clone_size v_call d_call j_call
CASRFEGIYGRGETQYF TGTGCCAGCAGATTCGAGGGTATTTACGGGAGGGGAGAGACCCAGTACTTC . TRBV7-9 TRBD2 TRBJ2-5
CASSPKRKNYGYTF TGTGCCAGCTCACCAAAACGGAAAAACTATGGCTACACCTTC . TRBV18 . TRBJ1-2
CASSLEGTTGANVLTF TGTGCCAGCAGCTTGGAGGGGACAACTGGGGCCAACGTCCTGACTTTC . TRBV5-5 . TRBJ2-6
CSARIGVYEQYF TGCAGTGCTAGAATCGGGGTTTACGAGCAGTACTTC . TRBV20-1 . TRBJ2-7
CASSKTGGRTNEKLFF TGTGCCAGCAGCAAGACAGGGGGCAGAACTAATGAAAAACTGTTTTTT . TRBV9 TRBD1 TRBJ1-4
CASRHYRGNEQFF TGTGCCAGCAGGCACTACAGGGGTAATGAGCAGTTCTTC few TRBV7-9 TRBD1 TRBJ2-1
CASSSRGPSHNEQFF TGTGCCAGCAGTTCCCGGGGTCCCTCCCACAATGAGCAGTTCTTC few TRBV28 . TRBJ2-1
CSVVGDRSYEQYF TGCAGCGTTGTAGGCGACAGATCCTACGAGCAGTACTTC few TRBV29-1 . TRBJ2-7
CASSEDLGGGRETQYF TGTGCCAGCAGTGAAGATCTGGGGGGAGGTCGGGAGACCCAGTACTTC . TRBV6-1 . TRBJ2-5
CASSPTLGNTIYF TGTGCCAGCAGCCCCACCTTGGGAAACACCATATATTTT few TRBV7-2 . TRBJ1-3
CASSEFGGSTEAFF TGTGCCAGCAGTGAATTCGGCGGTTCGACTGAAGCTTTCTTT many TRBV25-1 . TRBJ1-1
CAIGFSYEQYF TGTGCCATCGGGTTCTCCTACGAGCAGTACTTC . TRBV4-2 . TRBJ2-7
CSAKPTAFTTNYGYAF TGCAGTGCTAAGCCGACAGCATTTACTACCAACTATGGCTACGCCTTC . TRBV20-1 . TRBJ1-2
CASRSASDSPLHF TGCGCCAGCCGGTCTGCATCGGATTCACCCCTCCACTTT few TRBV5-1 . TRBJ1-6
CAIVELPRGGNYGYTF TGTGCCATCGTTGAACTCCCCAGGGGCGGCAACTATGGCTACACCTTC . TRBV2 . TRBJ1-2
CASSFPGGIPGLAGDEQYF TGTGCCAGCAGTTTCCCGGGGGGCATCCCGGGGCTAGCGGGAGACGAGCAGTACTTC few TRBV28 TRBD2 TRBJ2-7
CASSYPSGTSYNEQFF TGTGCCAGCAGCTATCCTAGCGGCACCTCCTACAATGAGCAGTTCTTC . TRBV6-2/TRBV6-3 TRBD2 TRBJ2-1
CASSPLGSEAFF TGTGCCAGCTCACCATTAGGCAGTGAAGCTTTCTTT few TRBV18 . TRBJ1-1
CASSYRDRVDEKLFF TGTGCCAGCAGTTACCGGGACAGGGTAGATGAAAAATTGTTTTTT . TRBV6-6 TRBD1 TRBJ1-4
CASSERTRRGKTQYF TGTGCCAGCAGTGAACGGACAAGGCGTGGCAAGACCCAGTACTTC . TRBV6-1 . TRBJ2-5
CAISADGTRSTDTQYF TGTGCCATCAGTGCCGACGGGACACGGAGCACAGATACGCAGTATTTT few TRBV10-3 . TRBJ2-3
CASSLTSGIQETQYF TGTGCCAGCAGCTTAACGTCAGGTATCCAAGAGACCCAGTACTTC . TRBV7-8 . TRBJ2-5
CASSPELALSYNEQFF TGCGCCAGCAGCCCCGAACTAGCGTTGTCATACAATGAGCAGTTCTTC . TRBV4-1 TRBD2 TRBJ2-1
CASSIGGHLYEQYF TGTGCCAGTAGTATAGGGGGGCACTTGTACGAGCAGTACTTC few TRBV19 . TRBJ2-7
CASSLSGGFTGELFF TGTGCCAGCAGCTTGAGCGGGGGGTTCACCGGGGAGCTGTTTTTT few TRBV11-2 TRBD2 TRBJ2-2
CASSLVLPPNIQYF TGTGCCAGCAGCTTAGTACTACCTCCAAACATTCAGTACTTC . TRBV7-2 . TRBJ2-4
CASSPSLGEETQYF TGTGCCAGCAGCCCAAGCTTGGGAGAAGAGACCCAGTACTTC few TRBV12-3/TRBV12-4 . TRBJ2-5
CASSQDRGQEQYF TGTGCCAGCAGCCAAGATCGCGGGCAGGAGCAGTACTTC few TRBV14 . TRBJ2-5
CSARPSGRLNTEAFF TGCAGTGCTAGACCTTCTGGCAGATTGAACACTGAAGCTTTCTTT few TRBV20-1 . TRBJ1-1